This T cell receptor beta chain was identified during a study of T cells in Graves' hyperthyroidism and ophthalmopathy. RNA transcripts provided the source from which TCR beta CDR3 regions were amplified. HTBI primers drove first-round RT-PCR of the TCR CDR3. Each CDR3 protein gets one entry after TCRdb re-called the multiplex PCR reads with MiXCR. Of about 46,000 distinct CDR3 sequences in the sample, about 52% were seen once. A remark on this clonotype: Its antigen is unidentified.

Not enrolled were patients with uncontrolled infection, other autoimmune disease, pregnancy or lactation. Study-level results: By a 13 V-J model, ophthalmopathy was set apart from stable hyperthyroidism.

The CDR3 totals 12 residues. Germline CDR1 and CDR2: SQVTM and ANQGSEA. Trimming cost V 4 bases and J 12 bases, with 18 bases left between them. Sequencing was done on a sample of peripheral blood or thyroid tissue (not recorded which). The chain joins TRBV29-1 to TRBJ1-2; maybe TRBD1 (5 bases). The clonotype was recovered from a woman aged 45-65 years with Graves' hyperthyroidism. The DNA of the CDR3 is TGCAGCGTTGGGCAGGGTTGTACTGGAAACACCTTC. Protein: CSVGQGCTGNTF.